A single sample gave rise to the 12 T cell receptor beta chains below, sequenced in a study of T cells in Graves' hyperthyroidism and ophthalmopathy. The CDR3 regions of TCR beta were amplified from RNA transcripts. HTBI primers were used for first-round RT-PCR of the TCR CDR3. In TCRdb, the multiplex PCR reads were re-called with MiXCR into one record per CDR3 protein. The sample consists of about 25,000 distinct CDR3 sequences, around 50% of them appearing once. Sequencing used blood. The receptor set was obtained from a woman in her forties with Graves' hyperthyroidism that later progressed to Graves' ophthalmopathy.

The chain carries TRBV25-1 and TRBJ2-1; 7 positions agree with TRBD2. The CDR3 is 14 amino acids. V was pared by 2 bases and J by 5 bases, with 3 bases of the junction left unmatched. In germline, CDR1 is MGHDK, CDR2 SYGVNS. The CDR3 DNA sequence: TGTGCCAGCAGTGAAGTTGCGGGAGACAATGAGCAGTTCTTC. This encodes CASSEVAGDNEQFF.

The CDR3 DNA reads TGTGCCACCAGCAGAGGGCGGGGGCCCTACGAGCAGTACTTC. Encoded protein: CATSRGRGPYEQYF. The rearrangement links TRBV15 to TRBJ2-7, with D possibly matching TRBD2 (7 bases). Germline CDR1 reads LNHNV; CDR2 reads YYDKDF (reference sequence). Trimming shortened V by 1 base and J by 2 bases, and 9 bases separated the two germline ends. This CDR3 spans 14 amino acids.

This clonotype was detected only a few times. The CDR3 DNA sequence: TGCAGGATGGACGGAGGATACACAGATACGCAGTATTTT. Its translation is CRMDGGYTDTQYF. The chain has TRBV20-1 and TRBJ2-3; TRBD2 might be the D (5 bases). Germline V gene data show CDR1 as DFQATT and CDR2 as SNEGSKA (reference sequence). There are 13 residues in the CDR3.

This chain joins TRBV29-1 and TRBJ2-7; D is possibly TRBD1 (5 bases). The length of the CDR3 is 12 residues. The V gene lost 0 bases and the J gene lost 6 bases, with 9 bases spanning the gap. CDR1 is SQVTM, CDR2 ANQGSEA, per germline. CDR3: CSVEEGRGEQYF. Written as DNA, the CDR3 is TGCAGCGTTGAAGAGGGGCGCGGCGAGCAGTACTTC.

The CDR3 region is CASSITGTRHNEQFF. CDR3 sequence (DNA): TGTGCCAGCAGTATCACCGGGACTAGACACAATGAGCAGTTCTTC. The chain uses TRBV12-3 or TRBV12-4 and TRBJ2-1; 8 nucleotides align to TRBD2. V shed 5 bases and J 5 bases; nucleotides not matched to a gene: 8. The CDR3 is made up of 15 amino acids.

For this clonotype: Mismatch with germline at one junction end may stem from a read error. J is TRBJ2-6 and V is TRBV5-1, with D tentatively TRBD1 (5 bases). The CDR3 covers 16 residues. The germline V gene encodes CDR1 SGHRS and CDR2 YFSETQ. DNA for the CDR3: TGCGTCAGCAGCTTGGGGCAGGGCACTGGGGCCAACGTCCTGACTTTC. Translated, it gives CVSSLGQGTGANVLTF. The variable domain in full, completed from reference TRBV5-1 and TRBJ2-6, reads KAGVTQTPRYLIKTRGQQVTLSCSPISGHRSVSWYQQTPGQGLQFLFEYFSETQRNKGNFPGRFSGRQFSNSRSEMNVSTLELGDSALYLCVSSLGQGTGANVLTFGAGSRLTVL.

This clonotype was detected once. V is TRBV20-1 and J is TRBJ2-1, with D possibly TRBD1 on 6 matching bases. Germline CDR1 is DFQATT and CDR2 is SNEGSKA (reference sequence). The CDR3 has 15 amino acids. The V and J ends lost 0 bases and 4 bases respectively, with 13 bases between them. The DNA for the CDR3 is TGCAGTGCTAGAGAGGGACACCCGGGTTACAATGAGCAGTTCTTC. This translates into CSAREGHPGYNEQFF.

In this sample, this clonotype turned up many times. V and J are TRBV6-5 and TRBJ2-2, with D hard to call. CDR1 is MNHEY and CDR2 is SVGAGI in the germline V gene. The V gene lost 0 bases and the J gene lost 7 bases, with 6 bases spanning the gap. The length of the CDR3 is 13 residues. In nucleotides, the CDR3 is TGTGCCAGCAGTTACTCGTATTTCGGGGAGCTGTTTTTT. Its protein is CASSYSYFGELFF.

Concerning this clonotype: As the CDR3 is not closed by the conserved phenylalanine or tryptophan, this likely results from a read error. This chain links TRBV5-1 with TRBJ2-7; D unclear. The CDR3 length is 14 residues. Germline values: CDR1 SGHRS, CDR2 YFSETQ. Trimming took 5 bases from V and 0 from J, leaving 12 bases between them. The CDR3: CASSYSESSYEQYI. The CDR3 DNA sequence: TGCGCCAGCAGTTACTCAGAGAGCTCCTACGAGCAGTACATC.

On this clonotype: The CDR3 does not close with the conserved phenylalanine or tryptophan, likely indicating a read error. The chain combines TRBV2 with TRBJ1-1; maybe TRBD1 (5 bases). With 7 bases removed from V and 0 bases from J, the gap between germline ends came to 18 bases. This CDR3 is built from 16 residues. Germline CDR1 SNHLY, CDR2 FYNNEI. The chain's CDR3 is CASTPGGFGVNTEAFC. Written as DNA, the CDR3 is TGTGCCAGCACCCCCGGGGGGTTTGGGGTGAACACTGAAGCTTTCTGT.

Ten or more counts support this clonotype. The chain is built from TRBV7-6 and TRBJ2-5, with 11 bases that match TRBD2. The CDR3 length is 15 residues. The V gene end was trimmed by 9 bases and the J gene end by 1 base; junction bases not matched to a gene: 7. Germline V CDR1 and CDR2: SGHVS, FNYEAQ. CDR3 amino acids: CASLRLAGFQETQYF. CDR3 sequence (DNA): TGTGCCAGTCTAAGACTAGCGGGATTCCAAGAGACCCAGTACTTC.

To note about this clonotype: Because the CDR3's place on the DNA is in doubt, the DNA is left out and the CDR3 is given as listed by TCRdb. The chain couples TRBV7-9 to TRBJ1-3. Germline CDR1 is SEHNR and CDR2 is FQNEAQ (reference sequence). The CDR3 is 17 residues long, ends included. This chain's CDR3 is CASSFYICSVGTANLYF.